This TCR beta chain was identified in a study of cytomegalovirus exposure and HLA in healthy donors. Study summary: An earlier analysis identified 110 million or so unique TCR beta sequences in 170 million or so T cells. Study results and caveats: DRB1 showed the most TCR associations and HLA-C the fewest in a later analysis, as rates varied by HLA locus. Later on, a genetic analysis was performed. It linked a missense variant in DCLRE1C with V- and J-gene trimming of TCR beta.

This clone was counted a few times. Its antigen is not identified. V was clipped by 4 bases and J by 12 bases, with 21 bases between them. The CDR3 is made up of 15 amino acids. The germline V gene has CDR1 MDHEN and CDR2 SYDVKM. The study ran its PCR with 60 Vbeta and 13 Jbeta primers. Sequencing was performed with immunoSEQ multiplex PCR; in TCRdb, only in-frame clones are kept and a portion is missing. The sample has tens of thousands of clones; approximately 80% are singletons. This sequence joins TRBV28 and TRBJ1-4; D possibly corresponds to TRBD1 (6 bases). The specimen sequenced was PBMCs. The receptor comes from a man between 50 and 59 years old in good health and CMV-seronegative. In nucleotides, the CDR3 is TGTGCCAGCAGTTCTCTCCTGGGGGGCGGGAGTCAACTGTTTTTT. It is translated as CASSSLLGGGSQLFF.